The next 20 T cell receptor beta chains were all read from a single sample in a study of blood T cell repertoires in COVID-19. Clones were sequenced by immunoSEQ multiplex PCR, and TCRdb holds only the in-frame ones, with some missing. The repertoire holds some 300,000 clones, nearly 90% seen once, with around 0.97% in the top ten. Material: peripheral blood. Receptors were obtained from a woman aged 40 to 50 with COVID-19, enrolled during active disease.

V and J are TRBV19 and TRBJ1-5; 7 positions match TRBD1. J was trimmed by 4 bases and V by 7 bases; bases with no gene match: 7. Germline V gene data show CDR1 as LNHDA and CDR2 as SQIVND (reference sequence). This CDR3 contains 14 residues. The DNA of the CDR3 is TGTGCCAGTACTCGGGGGACAGTTAATCAGCCCCAGCATTTT. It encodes CASTRGTVNQPQHF.

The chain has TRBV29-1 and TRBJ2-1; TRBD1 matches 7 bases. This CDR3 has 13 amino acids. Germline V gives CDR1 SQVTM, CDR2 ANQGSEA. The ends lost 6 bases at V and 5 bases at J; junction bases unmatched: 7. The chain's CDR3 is CSVAGQVNNEQFF. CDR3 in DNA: TGCAGCGTGGCCGGACAGGTCAACAATGAGCAGTTCTTC.

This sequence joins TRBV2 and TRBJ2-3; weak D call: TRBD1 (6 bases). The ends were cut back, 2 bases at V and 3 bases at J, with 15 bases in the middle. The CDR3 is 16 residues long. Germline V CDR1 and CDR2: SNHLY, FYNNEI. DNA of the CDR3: TGTGCCAGCAGTGAACGGGCGGCACAGGGTACAGATACGCAGTATTTT. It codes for CASSERAAQGTDTQYF.

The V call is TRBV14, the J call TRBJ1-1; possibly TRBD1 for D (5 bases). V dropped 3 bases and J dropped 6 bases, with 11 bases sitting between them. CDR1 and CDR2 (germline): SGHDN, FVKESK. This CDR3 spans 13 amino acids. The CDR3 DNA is TGTGCCAGCAGCCAGGAAGACAGATCTGAAGCTTTCTTT. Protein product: CASSQEDRSEAFF.

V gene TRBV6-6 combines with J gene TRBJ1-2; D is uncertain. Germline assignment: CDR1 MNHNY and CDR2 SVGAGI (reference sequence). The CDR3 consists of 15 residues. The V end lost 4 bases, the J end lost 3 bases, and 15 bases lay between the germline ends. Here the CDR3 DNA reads TGTGCCAGCAGTTCCATCCAGGATTCTCACTATGGCTACACCTTC. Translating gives CASSSIQDSHYGYTF.

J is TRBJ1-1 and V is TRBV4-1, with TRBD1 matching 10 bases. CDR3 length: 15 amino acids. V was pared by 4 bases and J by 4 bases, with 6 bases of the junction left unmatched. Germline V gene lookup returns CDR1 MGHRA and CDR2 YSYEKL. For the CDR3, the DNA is TGCGCCAGCAGCCTATGGACAGGGGGAATCACTGAAGCTTTCTTT. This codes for CASSLWTGGITEAFF.

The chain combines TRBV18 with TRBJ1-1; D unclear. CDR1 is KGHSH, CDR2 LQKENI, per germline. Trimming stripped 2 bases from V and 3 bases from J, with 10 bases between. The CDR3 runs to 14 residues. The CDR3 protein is CASSPNWQDTEAFF. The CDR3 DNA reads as TGTGCCAGCTCACCAAATTGGCAGGACACTGAAGCTTTCTTT. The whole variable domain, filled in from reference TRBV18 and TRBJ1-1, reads NAGVMQNPRHLVRRRGQEARLRCSPMKGHSHVYWYRQLPEEGLKFMVYLQKENIIDESGMPKERFSAEFPKEGPSILRIQQVVRGDSAAYFCASSPNWQDTEAFFGQGTRLTVV.

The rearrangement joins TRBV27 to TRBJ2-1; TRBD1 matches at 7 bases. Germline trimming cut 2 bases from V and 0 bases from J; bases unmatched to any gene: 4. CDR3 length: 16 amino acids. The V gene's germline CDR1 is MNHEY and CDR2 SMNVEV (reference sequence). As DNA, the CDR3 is TGTGCCAGCAGTTTAGTAGGGGGCCTCTCCTACAATGAGCAGTTCTTC. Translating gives CASSLVGGLSYNEQFF.

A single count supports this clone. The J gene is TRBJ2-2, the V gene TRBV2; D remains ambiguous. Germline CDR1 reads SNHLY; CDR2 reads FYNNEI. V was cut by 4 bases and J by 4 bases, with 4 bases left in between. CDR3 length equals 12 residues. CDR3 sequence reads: CASSVLTGELFF. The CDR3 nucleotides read TGTGCCAGCAGTGTCCTCACCGGGGAGCTGTTTTTT.

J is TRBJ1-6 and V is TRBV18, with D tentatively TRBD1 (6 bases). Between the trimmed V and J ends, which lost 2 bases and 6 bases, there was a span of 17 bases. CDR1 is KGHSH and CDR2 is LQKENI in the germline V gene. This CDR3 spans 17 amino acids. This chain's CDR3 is CASSPGGAKGLNSPLHF. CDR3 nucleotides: TGTGCCAGCTCACCAGGGGGCGCTAAAGGTCTTAATTCACCCCTCCACTTT.

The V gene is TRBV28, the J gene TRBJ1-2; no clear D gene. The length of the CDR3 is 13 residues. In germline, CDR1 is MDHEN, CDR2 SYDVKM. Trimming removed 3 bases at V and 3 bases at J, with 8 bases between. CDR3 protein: CASSFGPDYGYTF. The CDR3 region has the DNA TGTGCCAGCAGTTTTGGCCCAGACTATGGCTACACCTTC.

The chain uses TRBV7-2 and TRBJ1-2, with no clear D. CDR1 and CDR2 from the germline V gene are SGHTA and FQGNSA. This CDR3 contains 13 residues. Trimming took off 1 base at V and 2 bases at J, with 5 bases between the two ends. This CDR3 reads CASSLERNYGYTF. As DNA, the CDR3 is TGTGCCAGCAGCTTAGAGAGAAACTATGGCTACACCTTC.

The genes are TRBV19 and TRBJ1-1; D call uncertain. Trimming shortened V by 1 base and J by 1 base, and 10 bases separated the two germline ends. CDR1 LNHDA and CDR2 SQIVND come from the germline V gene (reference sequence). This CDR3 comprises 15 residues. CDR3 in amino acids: CASSIGPGGNTEAFF. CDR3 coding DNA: TGTGCCAGTAGTATAGGACCCGGCGGGAACACTGAAGCTTTCTTT.

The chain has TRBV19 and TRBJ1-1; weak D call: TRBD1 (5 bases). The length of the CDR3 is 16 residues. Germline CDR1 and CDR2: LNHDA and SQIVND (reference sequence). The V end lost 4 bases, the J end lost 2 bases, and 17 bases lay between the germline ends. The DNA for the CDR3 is TGTGCCAGTAGTACAAACTCTCGGGGGTACAACACTGAAGCTTTCTTT. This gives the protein CASSTNSRGYNTEAFF.

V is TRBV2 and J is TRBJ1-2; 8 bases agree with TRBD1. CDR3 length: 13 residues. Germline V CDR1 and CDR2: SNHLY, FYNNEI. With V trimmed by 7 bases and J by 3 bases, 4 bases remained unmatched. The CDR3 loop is CASTMTGDYGYTF. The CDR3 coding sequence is TGTGCCAGCACGATGACAGGGGACTATGGCTACACCTTC.

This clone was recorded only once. CDR3 residues: CASRGQGNQPQHF. The CDR3 DNA is TGTGCCAGTAGGGGACAGGGCAATCAGCCCCAGCATTTT. This chain joins TRBV19 and TRBJ1-5, with TRBD1 matching over 8 bases. Germline assignment: CDR1 LNHDA and CDR2 SQIVND (reference sequence). The length of the CDR3 is 13 residues. The trim removed 6 bases at V and 2 bases at J, leaving 0 bases unmatched.

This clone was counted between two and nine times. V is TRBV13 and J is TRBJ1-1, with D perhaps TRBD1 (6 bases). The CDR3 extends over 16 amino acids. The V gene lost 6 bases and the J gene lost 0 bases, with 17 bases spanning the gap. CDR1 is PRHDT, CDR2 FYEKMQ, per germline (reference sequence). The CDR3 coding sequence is TGTGCCAGCAGTTACCCCCGGACAGCTATGAACACTGAAGCTTTCTTT. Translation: CASSYPRTAMNTEAFF.

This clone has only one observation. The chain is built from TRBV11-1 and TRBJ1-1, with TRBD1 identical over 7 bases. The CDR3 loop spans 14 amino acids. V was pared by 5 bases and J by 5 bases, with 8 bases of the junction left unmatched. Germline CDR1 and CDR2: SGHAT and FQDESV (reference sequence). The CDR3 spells CASSGRQGRTEAFF. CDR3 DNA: TGTGCCAGCAGCGGTCGACAGGGAAGGACTGAAGCTTTCTTT.

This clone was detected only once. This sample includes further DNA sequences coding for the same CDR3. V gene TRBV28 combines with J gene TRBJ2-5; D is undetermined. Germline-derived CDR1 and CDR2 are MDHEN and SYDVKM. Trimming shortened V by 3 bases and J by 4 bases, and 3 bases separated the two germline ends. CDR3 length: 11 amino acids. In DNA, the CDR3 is TGTGCCAGCAGTTTTAGAGAGACCCAGTACTTC. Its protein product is CASSFRETQYF.

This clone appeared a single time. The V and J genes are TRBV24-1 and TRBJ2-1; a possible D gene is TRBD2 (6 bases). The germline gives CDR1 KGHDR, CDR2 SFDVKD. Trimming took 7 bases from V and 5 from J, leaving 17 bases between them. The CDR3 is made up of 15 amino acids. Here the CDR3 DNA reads TGTGCCACCAGGGACCTCGGGGGAGGACACAATGAGCAGTTCTTC. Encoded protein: CATRDLGGGHNEQFF.